This TCR beta chain was captured in a study of T-cell memory formation after mild COVID-19. Whole-study results and caveats: What remained unconfirmed was the SARS-CoV-2 specificity of second-wave clones peaking on day 37.

In regard to this clonotype: Its specificity is unknown.

This CDR3 has 13 residues. Trimming took 6 bases from V and 4 from J, leaving 13 bases between them. From germline, CDR1 is SQVTM and CDR2 ANQGSEA. Each CDR3 protein gets one entry after TCRdb re-called the 5' RACE reads with MiXCR. The sample lists around 200,000 distinct CDR3 sequences, over 9.5% occurring once. The V gene is TRBV29-1, the J gene TRBJ1-5; D is uncertain. This clonotype was sampled from a man aged 18 to 30 who had mild COVID-19 (a few samples of this study predate the infection). Cell type and time point are not known. Sequencing was done on a sample of PBMCs or a T cell subset sorted from them (not recorded which). The CDR3 DNA reads as TGCAGCGTAATAGGTCCGGGAAATCAGCCCCAGCATTTT. Amino acids: CSVIGPGNQPQHF.